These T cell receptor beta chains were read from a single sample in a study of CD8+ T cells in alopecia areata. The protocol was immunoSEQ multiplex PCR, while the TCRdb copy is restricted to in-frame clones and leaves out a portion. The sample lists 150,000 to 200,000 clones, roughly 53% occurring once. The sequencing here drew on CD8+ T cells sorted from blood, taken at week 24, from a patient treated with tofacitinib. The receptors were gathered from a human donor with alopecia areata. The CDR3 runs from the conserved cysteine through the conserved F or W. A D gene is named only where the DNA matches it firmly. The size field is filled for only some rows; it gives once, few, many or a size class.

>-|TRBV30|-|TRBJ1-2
TGTGCCTGGAGTCAAGCAAGTCCCCGGGGTGATGGCTACACCTTC
CAWSQASPRGDGYTF
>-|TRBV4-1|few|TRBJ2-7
TGCGCCAGCAGCCAACTGAGGAGCTCCTACGAGCAGTACTTC
CASSQLRSSYEQYF
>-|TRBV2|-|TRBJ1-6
TGTGCCAGCAGCCCCAAACCCCCCACCGGGACCGATCCACCCCTCCACTTT
CASSPKPPTGTDPPLHF
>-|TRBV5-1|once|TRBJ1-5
TGCGCCAGCAGTGGGGGGGCCCTAGTCCCGAGTCAGCCCCAGCATTTT
CASSGGALVPSQPQHF
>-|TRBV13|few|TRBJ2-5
TGTGCCAGCAGCCCCCCGCTCCTAGAGGACCAGTACTTC
CASSPPLLEDQYF
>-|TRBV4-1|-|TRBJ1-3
TGCGCCAGCAGCCAAGACTGGGCTGGGGCTGGAAACACCATATATTTT
CASSQDWAGAGNTIYF
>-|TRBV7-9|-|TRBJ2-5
TGTGCCAGCAGTCCTTTCCCCGGGACCGGACAAGAGACCCAGTACTTC
CASSPFPGTGQETQYF
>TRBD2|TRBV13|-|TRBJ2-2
TGTGCCAGCAGCGGAACGGGACTAGCGGACGGGGAGCTGTTTTTT
CASSGTGLADGELFF
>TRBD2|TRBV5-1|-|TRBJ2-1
TGCGCCAGCAGCGGGACTAGCGAAAGGCCTATAAGCTCCTACAATGAGCAGTTCTTC
CASSGTSERPISSYNEQFF
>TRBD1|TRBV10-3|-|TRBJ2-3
TGTGCCATCAGTGAGCGGTCAGGGGGCCGGGGCGATACGCAGTATTTT
CAISERSGGRGDTQYF
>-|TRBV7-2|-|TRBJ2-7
TGTGCCAGCAGCCCAAAATTGATCTCCTACGAGCAGTACTTC
CASSPKLISYEQYF
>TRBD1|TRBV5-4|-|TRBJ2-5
TGTGCCAGCAGTCTACAGGGGTTGGGGGTGCGAGAGACCCAGTACTTC
CASSLQGLGVRETQYF
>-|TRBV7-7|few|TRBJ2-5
TGTGCCAGCAGACCAAATGGAGCCAACAAGACCCAGTACTTC
CASRPNGANKTQYF
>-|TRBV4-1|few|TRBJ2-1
TGCGCCAGCAGCCAATTGCCAACTAGATGGGATGAGCAGTTCTTC
CASSQLPTRWDEQFF
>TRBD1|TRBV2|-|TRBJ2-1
TGTGCCAGCTCCTTTAGGACAGGGCCAAATGAGCAGTTCTTC
CASSFRTGPNEQFF
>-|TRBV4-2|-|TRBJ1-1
TGTGCCAGCAGCCAAGAAGGGCGGGACACTGAAGCTTTCTTT
CASSQEGRDTEAFF